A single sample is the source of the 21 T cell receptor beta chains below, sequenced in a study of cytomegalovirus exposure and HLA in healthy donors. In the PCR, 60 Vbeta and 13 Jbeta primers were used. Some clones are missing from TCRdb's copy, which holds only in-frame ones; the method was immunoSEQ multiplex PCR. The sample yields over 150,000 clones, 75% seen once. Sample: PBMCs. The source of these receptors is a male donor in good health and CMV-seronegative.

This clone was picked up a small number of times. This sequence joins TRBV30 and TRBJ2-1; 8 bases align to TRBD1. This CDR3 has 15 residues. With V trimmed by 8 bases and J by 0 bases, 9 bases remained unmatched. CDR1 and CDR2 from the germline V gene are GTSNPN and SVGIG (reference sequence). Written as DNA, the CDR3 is TGTGCCAGGGACAGGTCGTCAAGCTCCTACAATGAGCAGTTCTTC. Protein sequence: CARDRSSSSYNEQFF.

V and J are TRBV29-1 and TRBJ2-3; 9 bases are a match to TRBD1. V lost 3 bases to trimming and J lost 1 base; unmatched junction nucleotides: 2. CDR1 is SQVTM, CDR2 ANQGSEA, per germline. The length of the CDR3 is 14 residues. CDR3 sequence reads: CSVEGDRGTDTQYF. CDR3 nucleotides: TGCAGCGTTGAGGGGGACAGGGGCACAGATACGCAGTATTTT.

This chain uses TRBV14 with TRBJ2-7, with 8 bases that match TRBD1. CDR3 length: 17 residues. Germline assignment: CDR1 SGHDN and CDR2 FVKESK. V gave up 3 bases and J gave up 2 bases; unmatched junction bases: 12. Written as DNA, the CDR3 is TGTGCCAGCAGCCATCAATCGACAGGGGAAGGAGCCTACGAGCAGTACTTC. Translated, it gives CASSHQSTGEGAYEQYF.

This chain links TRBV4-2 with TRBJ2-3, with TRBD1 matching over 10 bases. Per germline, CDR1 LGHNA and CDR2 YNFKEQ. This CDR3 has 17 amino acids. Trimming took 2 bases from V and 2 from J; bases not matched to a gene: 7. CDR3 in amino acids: CASSQNTGQGTTDTQYF. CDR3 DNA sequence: TGTGCCAGCAGCCAAAACACGGGACAGGGGACCACAGATACGCAGTATTTT.

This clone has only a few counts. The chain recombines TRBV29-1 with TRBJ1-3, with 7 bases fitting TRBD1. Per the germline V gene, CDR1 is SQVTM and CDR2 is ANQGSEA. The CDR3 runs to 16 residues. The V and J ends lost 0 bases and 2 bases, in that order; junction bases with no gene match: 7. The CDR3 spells CSVEDRPTGTGNTIYF. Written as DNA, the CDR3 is TGCAGCGTTGAAGACCGGCCGACAGGGACTGGAAACACCATATATTTT.

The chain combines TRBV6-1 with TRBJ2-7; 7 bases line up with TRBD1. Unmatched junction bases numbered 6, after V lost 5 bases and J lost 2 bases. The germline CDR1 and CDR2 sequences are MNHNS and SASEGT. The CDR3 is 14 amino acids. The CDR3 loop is CASSFRDSAYEQYF. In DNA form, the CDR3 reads TGTGCCAGCAGTTTCCGGGACAGTGCCTACGAGCAGTACTTC.

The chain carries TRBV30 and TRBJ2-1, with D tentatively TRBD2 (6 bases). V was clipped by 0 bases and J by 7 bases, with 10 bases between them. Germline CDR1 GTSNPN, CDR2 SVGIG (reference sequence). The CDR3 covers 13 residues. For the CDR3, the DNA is TGTGCCTGGAGTGTCGGAGGGAGTAATGAGCAGTTCTTC. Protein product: CAWSVGGSNEQFF. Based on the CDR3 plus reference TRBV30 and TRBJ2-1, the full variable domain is SQTIHQWPATLVQPVGSPLSLECTVEGTSNPNLYWYRQAAGRGLQLLFYSVGIGQISSEVPQNLSASRPQDRQFILSSKKLLLSDSGFYLCAWSVGGSNEQFFGPGTRLTVL.

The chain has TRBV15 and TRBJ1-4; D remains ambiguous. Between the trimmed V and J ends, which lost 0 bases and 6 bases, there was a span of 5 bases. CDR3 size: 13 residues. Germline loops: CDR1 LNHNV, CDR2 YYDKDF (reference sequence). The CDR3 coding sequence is TGTGCCACCAGCAGAGATTCTCATGAAAAACTGTTTTTT. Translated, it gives CATSRDSHEKLFF.

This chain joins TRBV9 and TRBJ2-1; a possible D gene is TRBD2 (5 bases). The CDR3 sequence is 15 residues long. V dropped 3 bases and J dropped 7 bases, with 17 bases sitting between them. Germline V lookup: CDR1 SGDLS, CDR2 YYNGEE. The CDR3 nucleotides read TGTGCCAGCAGCGCCTTCGTAGGGAGTGGAAATGAGCAGTTCTTC. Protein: CASSAFVGSGNEQFF.

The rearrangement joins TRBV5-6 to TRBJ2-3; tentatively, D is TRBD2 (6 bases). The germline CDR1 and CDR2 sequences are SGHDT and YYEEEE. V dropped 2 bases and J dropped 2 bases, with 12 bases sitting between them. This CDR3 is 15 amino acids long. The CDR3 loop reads CASSFGLTITDTQYF. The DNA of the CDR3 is TGTGCCAGCAGCTTCGGACTAACCATCACAGATACGCAGTATTTT.

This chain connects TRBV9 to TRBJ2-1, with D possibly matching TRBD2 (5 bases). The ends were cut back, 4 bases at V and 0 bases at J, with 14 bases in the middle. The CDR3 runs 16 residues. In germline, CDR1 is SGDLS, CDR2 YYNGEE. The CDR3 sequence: CASSRDRKSSYNEQFF. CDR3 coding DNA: TGTGCCAGCAGCCGGGATAGGAAGAGCTCCTACAATGAGCAGTTCTTC.

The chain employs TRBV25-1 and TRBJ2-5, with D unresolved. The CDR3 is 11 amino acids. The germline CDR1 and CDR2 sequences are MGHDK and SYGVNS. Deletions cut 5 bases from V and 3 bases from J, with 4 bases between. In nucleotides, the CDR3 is TGTGCCAGCAGTTTAAAAGAGACCCAGTACTTC. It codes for CASSLKETQYF.

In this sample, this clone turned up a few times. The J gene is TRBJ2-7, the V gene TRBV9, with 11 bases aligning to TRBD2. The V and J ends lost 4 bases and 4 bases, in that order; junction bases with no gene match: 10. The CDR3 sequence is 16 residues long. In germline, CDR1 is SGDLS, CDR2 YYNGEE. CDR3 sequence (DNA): TGTGCCAGCAGCCCCGGGACTAGCGGTTCTCTTTACGAGCAGTACTTC. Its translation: CASSPGTSGSLYEQYF.

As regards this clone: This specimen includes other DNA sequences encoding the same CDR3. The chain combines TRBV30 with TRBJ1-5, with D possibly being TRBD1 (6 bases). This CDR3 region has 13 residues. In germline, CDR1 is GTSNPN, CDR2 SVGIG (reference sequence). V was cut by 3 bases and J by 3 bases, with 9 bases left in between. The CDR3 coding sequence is TGTGCCTGGAGCCGACAGGACAATCAGCCCCAGCATTTT. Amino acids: CAWSRQDNQPQHF.

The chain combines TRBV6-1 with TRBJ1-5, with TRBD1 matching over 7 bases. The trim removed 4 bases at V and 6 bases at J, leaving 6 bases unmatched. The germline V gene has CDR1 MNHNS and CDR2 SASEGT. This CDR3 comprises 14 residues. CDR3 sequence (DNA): TGTGCCAGCAGTGTCCGCGGGGACAGTCAGCCCCAGCATTTT. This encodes CASSVRGDSQPQHF.

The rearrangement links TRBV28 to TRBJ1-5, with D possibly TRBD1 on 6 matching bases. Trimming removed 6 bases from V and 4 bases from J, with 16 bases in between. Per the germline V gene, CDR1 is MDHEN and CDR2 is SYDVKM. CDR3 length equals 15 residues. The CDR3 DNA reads TGTGCCAGCAGAGCCCCCGGGCAGGGGAATCAGCCCCAGCATTTT. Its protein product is CASRAPGQGNQPQHF.

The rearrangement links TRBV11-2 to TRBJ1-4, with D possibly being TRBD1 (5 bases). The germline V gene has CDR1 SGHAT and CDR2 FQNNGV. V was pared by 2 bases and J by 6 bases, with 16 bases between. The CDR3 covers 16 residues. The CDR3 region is CASSLRRIEGDEKLFF. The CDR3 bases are TGTGCCAGCAGCTTACGGAGAATTGAAGGGGATGAAAAACTGTTTTTT.

CDR3 in amino acids: CASDVRRNQETQYF. CDR3 DNA sequence: TGCGCCAGCGACGTGAGGAGGAACCAAGAGACCCAGTACTTC. The rearrangement links TRBV10-1 to TRBJ2-5; a possible D gene is TRBD2 (5 bases). Germline assignment: CDR1 WNHNN and CDR2 SYGVQD (reference sequence). V gave up 8 bases and J gave up 0 bases, with 13 bases separating them. The CDR3 runs to 14 residues.

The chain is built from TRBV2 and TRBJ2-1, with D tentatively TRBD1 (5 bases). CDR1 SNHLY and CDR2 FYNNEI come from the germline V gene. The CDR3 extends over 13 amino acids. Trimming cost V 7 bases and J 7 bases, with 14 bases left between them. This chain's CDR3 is CASTRGRGNEQFF. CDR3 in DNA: TGTGCCAGCACTAGGGGAAGGGGTAATGAGCAGTTCTTC.

The CDR3 here is CASSLGWGLYTEAFF. CDR3 coding DNA: TGTGCCAGCAGCTTGGGCTGGGGACTCTACACTGAAGCTTTCTTT. V usage is TRBV5-6 and J usage is TRBJ1-1; D may be TRBD1 (5 bases). The CDR3 contains 15 residues. Trimming took 0 bases from V and 3 from J, leaving 12 bases between them. Germline CDR1 SGHDT, CDR2 YYEEEE. Based on the CDR3 plus reference TRBV5-6 and TRBJ1-1, the full variable domain is DAGVTQSPTHLIKTRGQQVTLRCSPKSGHDTVSWYQQALGQGPQFIFQYYEEEERQRGNFPDRFSGHQFPNYSSELNVNALLLGDSALYLCASSLGWGLYTEAFFGQGTRLTVV.

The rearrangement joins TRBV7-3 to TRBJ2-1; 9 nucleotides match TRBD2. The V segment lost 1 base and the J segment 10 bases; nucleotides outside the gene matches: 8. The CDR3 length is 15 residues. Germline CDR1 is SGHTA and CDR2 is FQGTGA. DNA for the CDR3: TGTGCCAGCAGCTTAATATCAGCGGGAGGTTCCGAGCAGTTCTTC. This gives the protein CASSLISAGGSEQFF.